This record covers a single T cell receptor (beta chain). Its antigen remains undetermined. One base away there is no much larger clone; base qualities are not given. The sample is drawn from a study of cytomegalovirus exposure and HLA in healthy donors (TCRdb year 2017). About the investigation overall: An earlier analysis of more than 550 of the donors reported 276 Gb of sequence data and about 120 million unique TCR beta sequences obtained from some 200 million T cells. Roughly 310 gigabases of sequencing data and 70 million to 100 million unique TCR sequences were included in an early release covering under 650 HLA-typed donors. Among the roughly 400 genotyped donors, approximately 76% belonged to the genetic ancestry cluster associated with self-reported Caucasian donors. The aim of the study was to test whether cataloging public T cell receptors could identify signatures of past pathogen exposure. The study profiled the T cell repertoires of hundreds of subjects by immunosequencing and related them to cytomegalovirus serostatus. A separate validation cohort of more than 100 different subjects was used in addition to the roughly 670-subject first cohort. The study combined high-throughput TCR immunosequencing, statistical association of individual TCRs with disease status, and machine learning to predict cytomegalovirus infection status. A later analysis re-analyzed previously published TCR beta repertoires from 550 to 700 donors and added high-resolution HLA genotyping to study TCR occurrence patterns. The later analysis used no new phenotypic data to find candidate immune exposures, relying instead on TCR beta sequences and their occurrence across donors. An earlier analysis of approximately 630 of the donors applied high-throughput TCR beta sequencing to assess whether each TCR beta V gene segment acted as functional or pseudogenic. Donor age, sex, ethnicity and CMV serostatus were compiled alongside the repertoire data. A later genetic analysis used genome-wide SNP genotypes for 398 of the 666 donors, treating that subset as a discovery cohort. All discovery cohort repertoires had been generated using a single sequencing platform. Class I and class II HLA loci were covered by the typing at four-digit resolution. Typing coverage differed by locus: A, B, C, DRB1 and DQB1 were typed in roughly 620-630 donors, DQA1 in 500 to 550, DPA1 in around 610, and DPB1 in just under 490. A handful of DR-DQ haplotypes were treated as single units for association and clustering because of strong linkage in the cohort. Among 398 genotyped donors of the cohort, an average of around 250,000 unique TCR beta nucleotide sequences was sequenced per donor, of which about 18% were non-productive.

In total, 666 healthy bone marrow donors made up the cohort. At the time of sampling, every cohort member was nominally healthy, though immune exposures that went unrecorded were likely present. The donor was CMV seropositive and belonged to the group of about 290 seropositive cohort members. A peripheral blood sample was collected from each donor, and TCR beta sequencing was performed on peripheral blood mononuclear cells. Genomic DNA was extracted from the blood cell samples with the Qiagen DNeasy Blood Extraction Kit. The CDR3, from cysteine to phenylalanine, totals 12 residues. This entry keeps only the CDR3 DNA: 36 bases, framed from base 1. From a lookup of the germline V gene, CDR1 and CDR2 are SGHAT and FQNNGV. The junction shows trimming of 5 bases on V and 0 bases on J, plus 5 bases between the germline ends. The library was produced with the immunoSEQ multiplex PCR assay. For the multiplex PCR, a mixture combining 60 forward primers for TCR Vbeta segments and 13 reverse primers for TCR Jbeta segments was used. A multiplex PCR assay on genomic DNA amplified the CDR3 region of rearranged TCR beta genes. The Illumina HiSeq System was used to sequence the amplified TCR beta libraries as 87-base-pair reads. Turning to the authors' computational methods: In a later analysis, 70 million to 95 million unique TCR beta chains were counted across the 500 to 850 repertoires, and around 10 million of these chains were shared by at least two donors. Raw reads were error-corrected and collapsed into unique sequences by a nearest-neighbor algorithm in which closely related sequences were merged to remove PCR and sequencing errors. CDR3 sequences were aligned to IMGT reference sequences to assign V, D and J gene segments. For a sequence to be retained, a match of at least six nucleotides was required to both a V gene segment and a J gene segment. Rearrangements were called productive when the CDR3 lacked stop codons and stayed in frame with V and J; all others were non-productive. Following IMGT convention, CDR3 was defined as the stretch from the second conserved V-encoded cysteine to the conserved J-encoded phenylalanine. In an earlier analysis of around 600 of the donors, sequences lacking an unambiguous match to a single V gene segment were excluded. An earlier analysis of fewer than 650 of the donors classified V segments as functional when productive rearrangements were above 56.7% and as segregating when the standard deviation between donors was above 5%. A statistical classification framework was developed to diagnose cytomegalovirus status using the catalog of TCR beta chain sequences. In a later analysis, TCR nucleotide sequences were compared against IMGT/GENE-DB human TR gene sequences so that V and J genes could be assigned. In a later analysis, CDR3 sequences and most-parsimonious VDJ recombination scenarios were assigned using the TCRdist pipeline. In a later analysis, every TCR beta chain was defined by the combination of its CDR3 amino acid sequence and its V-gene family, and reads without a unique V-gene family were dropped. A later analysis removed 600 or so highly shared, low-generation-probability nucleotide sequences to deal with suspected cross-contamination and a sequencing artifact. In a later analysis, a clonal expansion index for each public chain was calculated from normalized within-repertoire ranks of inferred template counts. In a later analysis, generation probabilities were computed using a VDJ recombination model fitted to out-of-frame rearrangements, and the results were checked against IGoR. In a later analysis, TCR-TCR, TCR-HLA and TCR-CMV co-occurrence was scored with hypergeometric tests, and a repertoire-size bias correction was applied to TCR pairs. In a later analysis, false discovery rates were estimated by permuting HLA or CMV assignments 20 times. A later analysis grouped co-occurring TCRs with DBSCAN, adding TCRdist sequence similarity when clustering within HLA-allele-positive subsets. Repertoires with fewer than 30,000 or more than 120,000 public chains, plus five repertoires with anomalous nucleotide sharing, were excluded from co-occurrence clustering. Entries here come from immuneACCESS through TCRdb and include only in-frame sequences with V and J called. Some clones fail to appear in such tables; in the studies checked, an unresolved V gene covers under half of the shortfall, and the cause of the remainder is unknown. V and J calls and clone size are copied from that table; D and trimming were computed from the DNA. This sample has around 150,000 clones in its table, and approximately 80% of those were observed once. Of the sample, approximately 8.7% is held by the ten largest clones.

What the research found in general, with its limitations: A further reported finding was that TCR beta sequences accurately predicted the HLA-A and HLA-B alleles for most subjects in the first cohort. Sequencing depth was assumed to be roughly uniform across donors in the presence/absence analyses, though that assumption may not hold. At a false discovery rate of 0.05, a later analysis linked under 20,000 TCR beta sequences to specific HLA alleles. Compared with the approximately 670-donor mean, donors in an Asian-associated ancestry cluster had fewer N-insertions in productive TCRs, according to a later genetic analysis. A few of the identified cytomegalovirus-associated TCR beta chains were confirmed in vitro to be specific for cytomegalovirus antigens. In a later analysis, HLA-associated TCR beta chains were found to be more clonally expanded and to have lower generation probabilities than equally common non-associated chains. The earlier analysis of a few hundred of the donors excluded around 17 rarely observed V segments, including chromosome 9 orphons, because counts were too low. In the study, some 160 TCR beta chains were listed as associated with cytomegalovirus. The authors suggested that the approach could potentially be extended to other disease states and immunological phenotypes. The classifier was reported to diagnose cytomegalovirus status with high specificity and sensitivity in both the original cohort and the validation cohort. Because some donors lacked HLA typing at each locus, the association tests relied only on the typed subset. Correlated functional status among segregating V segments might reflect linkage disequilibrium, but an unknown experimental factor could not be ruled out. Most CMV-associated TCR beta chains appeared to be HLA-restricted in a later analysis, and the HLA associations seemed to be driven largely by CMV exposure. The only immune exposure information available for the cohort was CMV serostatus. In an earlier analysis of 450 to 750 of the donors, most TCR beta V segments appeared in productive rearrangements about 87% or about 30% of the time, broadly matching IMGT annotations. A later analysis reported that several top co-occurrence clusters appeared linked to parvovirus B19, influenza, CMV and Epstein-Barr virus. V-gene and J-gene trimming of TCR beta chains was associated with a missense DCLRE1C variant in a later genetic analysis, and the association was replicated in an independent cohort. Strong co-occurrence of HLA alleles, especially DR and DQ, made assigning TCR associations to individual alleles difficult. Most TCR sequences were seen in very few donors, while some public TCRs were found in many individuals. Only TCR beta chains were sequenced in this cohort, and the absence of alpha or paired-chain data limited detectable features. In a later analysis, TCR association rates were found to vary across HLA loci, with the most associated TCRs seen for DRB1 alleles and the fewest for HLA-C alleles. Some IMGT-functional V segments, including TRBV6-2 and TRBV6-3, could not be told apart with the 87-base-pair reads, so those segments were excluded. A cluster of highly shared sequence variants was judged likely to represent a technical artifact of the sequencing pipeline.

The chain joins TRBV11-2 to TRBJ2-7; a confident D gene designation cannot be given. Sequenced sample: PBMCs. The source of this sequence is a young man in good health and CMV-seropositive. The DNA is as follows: TGTGCCAGCAGCCCGAGCTCCTACGAGCAGTACTTC. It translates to CASSPSSYEQYF.